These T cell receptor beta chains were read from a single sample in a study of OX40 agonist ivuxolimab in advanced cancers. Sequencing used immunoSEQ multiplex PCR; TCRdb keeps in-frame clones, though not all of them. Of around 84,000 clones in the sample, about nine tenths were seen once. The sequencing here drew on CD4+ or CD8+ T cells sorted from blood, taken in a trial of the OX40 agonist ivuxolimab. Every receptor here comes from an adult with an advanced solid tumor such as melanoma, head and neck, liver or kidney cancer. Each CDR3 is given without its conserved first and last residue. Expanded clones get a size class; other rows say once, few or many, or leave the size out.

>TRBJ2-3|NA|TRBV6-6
ASSSYGQATDTQY
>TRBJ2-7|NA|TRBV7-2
ASNQAGILYEQY
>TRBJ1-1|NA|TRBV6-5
ASSSTGWRNTEAF
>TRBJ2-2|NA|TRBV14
ASSQDIGQGITGELF
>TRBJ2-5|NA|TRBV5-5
ASSHAGGRETQY
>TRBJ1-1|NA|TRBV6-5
ASSYSGIPEAF
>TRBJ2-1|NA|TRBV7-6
ASTPDPGLAGNEQF
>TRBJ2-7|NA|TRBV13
ASSTPDYEQY
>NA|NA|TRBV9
ASSVGDRSYEQY
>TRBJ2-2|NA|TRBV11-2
ASSLVVGELF
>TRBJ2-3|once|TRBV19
ASSEERGALGTTDTQY
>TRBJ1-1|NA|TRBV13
ATLPSTDTTEAF
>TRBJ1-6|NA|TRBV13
ASSLGQGRAGSPLH
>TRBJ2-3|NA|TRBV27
ASTRGGASFTDTQY
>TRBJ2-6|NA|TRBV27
ASWPPGGQGYSSGANVLT
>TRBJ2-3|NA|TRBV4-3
ASSQVEGGGAGADTQY
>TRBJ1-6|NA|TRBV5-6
ASSLESSYNSPLH